This entry lists 4 T cell receptor beta chains sequenced from one sample in a study of T cell changes during pregnancy in multiple sclerosis. The repertoire was sequenced with immunoSEQ multiplex PCR; TCRdb's copy has only in-frame clones and lacks some. The sample consists of roughly 36,000 clones, approximately 90% of them appearing once. This specimen consisted of peripheral blood, obtained in the second trimester of pregnancy. The receptors were gathered from a female donor in good health, enrolled as a control in a pregnancy study.

The chain joins TRBV15 to TRBJ2-5, with 8 bases matching TRBD2. J gave up 1 base and V 0 bases, and 1 base lay outside the gene matches. This CDR3 has 15 residues. CDR1 and CDR2 (germline): LNHNV, YYDKDF (reference sequence). The CDR3 DNA is TGTGCCACCAGCAGAGAACTAGCGGCCCAAGAGACCCAGTACTTC. It yields the protein CATSRELAAQETQYF.

J is TRBJ2-7 and V is TRBV5-4; perhaps TRBD1 as D (6 bases). The CDR3 spans 15 residues. Germline V gene data show CDR1 as SGHNT and CDR2 as YYREEE (reference sequence). V was trimmed by 3 bases and J by 6 bases, leaving 19 bases between them. Written as DNA, the CDR3 is TGTGCCAGCAGCTGGGAAAACAGGGCTCTAGGCGAGCAGTACTTC. Translation: CASSWENRALGEQYF.

V gene TRBV5-4 combines with J gene TRBJ2-3; 7 bases line up with TRBD1. The germline gives CDR1 SGHNT, CDR2 YYREEE (reference sequence). The V and J ends lost 2 bases and 1 base, in that order; junction bases with no gene match: 1. The CDR3 sequence is 14 residues long. This CDR3 reads CASSFGQGTDTQYF. The CDR3 bases are TGTGCCAGCAGCTTCGGACAGGGCACAGATACGCAGTATTTT.

The genes are TRBV10-3 and TRBJ2-2; TRBD2 aligns across 10 bases. Germline values: CDR1 ENHRY, CDR2 SYGVKD. The CDR3 consists of 17 residues. V was pared by 5 bases and J by 0 bases, with 6 bases of the junction left unmatched. The CDR3 here is CAISTSGGDANTGELFF. DNA of the CDR3: TGTGCCATCAGTACAAGCGGGGGGGACGCGAACACCGGGGAGCTGTTTTTT.